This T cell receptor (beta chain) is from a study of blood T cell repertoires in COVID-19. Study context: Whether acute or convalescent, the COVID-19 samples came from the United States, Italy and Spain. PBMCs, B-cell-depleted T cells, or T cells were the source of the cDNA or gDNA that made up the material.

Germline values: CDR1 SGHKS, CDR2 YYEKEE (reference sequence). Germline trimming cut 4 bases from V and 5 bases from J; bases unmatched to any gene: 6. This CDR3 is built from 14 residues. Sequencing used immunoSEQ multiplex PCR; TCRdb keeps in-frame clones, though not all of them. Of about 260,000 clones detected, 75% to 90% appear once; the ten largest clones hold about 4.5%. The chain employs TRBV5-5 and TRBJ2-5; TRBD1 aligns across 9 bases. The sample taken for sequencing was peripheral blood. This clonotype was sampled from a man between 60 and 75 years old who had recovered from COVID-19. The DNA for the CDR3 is TGTGCCAGCAGCCTGTGGACAGGGGTGGAGACCCAGTACTTC. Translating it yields CASSLWTGVETQYF.